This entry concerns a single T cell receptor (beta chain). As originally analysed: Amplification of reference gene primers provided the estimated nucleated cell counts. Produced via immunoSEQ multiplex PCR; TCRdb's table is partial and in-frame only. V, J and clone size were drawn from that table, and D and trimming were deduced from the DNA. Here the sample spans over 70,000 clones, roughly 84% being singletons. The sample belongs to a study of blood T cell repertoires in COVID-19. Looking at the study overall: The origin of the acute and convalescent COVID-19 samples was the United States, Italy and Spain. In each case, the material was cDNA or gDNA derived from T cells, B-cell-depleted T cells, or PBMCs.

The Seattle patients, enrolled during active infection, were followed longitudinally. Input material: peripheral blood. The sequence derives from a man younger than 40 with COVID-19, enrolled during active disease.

CDR3 DNA sequence: TGTGCCAGCAGCCAAGATTTCGAGGCAGGGGCTAGAGGCTACACCTTC. Protein product: CASSQDFEAGARGYTF. V is TRBV4-2 and J is TRBJ1-2; D perhaps matches TRBD1 (6 bases). Germline CDR1 LGHNA, CDR2 YNFKEQ. Trimming cost V 0 bases and J 8 bases, with 19 bases left between them. The length of the CDR3 is 16 residues.